What follows are 7 T cell receptor beta chains derived from one specimen sequenced in a study of regulatory T cells in long-lasting Graves disease. Construction of TCR beta libraries relied on iRepertoire HTBI primers and on Arm-PCR targeting CDR3 regions. MiXCR, run by TCRdb on the multiplex PCR reads, gives a single entry per CDR3 protein. The sample holds approximately 400,000 distinct CDR3 sequences, around a sixth seen once. As for time point: newly diagnosed GD, antithyroid drugs for less than 3 months. RNA isolated from PBMCs was used to make the TCR library. Here the sequenced sample was peripheral blood mononuclear cells (PBMCs), taken at new diagnosis, from a patient treated with antithyroid drugs. These receptor sequences come from a female donor with Graves disease.

In its sample, this clonotype was seen a few times. V is TRBV28 and J is TRBJ1-4; D gene unclear. The germline V gene has CDR1 MDHEN and CDR2 SYDVKM. This CDR3 spans 16 amino acids. V lost 4 bases and J 3 bases, leaving 15 bases between the germline ends. The CDR3 loop is CASSSPSRAANEKLFF. The DNA of the CDR3 is TGTGCCAGCAGTTCCCCCTCCCGGGCAGCTAATGAAAAACTGTTTTTT.

The sample holds many counts of this clonotype. This sequence joins TRBV27 and TRBJ2-3, with 15 bases fitting TRBD2. The CDR3 is 18 residues long. With V trimmed by 8 bases and J by 0 bases, 9 bases remained unmatched. CDR1 and CDR2 (germline): MNHEY, SMNVEV (reference sequence). The CDR3 sequence is CASAGLGTSGRSTDTQYF. The CDR3 nucleotides read TGTGCCAGCGCCGGCCTAGGGACTAGCGGGAGGAGCACAGATACGCAGTATTTT.

This clonotype came up many times. This chain links TRBV29-1 with TRBJ1-2; the match to TRBD1 covers 8 bases. V was pared by 4 bases and J by 4 bases, with 5 bases of the junction left unmatched. CDR1 and CDR2 (germline): SQVTM, ANQGSEA. The CDR3 contains 13 residues. The CDR3, as DNA: TGCAGCGTTGCCCCAGGGGGCGTCTATGGCTACACCTTC. Protein: CSVAPGGVYGYTF.

This clonotype was observed a few times. The chain couples TRBV15 to TRBJ1-5; D is unresolved. Germline lookup yields CDR1 LNHNV and CDR2 YYDKDF (reference sequence). With 3 bases removed from V and 7 bases from J, the gap between germline ends came to 13 bases. The CDR3 has 14 amino acids. The CDR3 DNA sequence: TGTGCCACCAGCAGCGATCCCCGGAGGCAGCCCCAGCATTTT. It is translated as CATSSDPRRQPQHF.

This clonotype was detected many times. The genes are TRBV5-1 and TRBJ2-1; D may be TRBD2 (7 bases). Trimming took 0 bases from V and 3 from J, leaving 13 bases between them. Germline V gene data show CDR1 as SGHRS and CDR2 as YFSETQ. The CDR3 contains 16 residues. CDR3 amino acids: CASSLEGGGHYNEQFF. DNA for the CDR3: TGCGCCAGCAGCTTGGAGGGCGGGGGCCACTACAATGAGCAGTTCTTC. The complete variable domain, with remaining parts taken from reference TRBV5-1 and TRBJ2-1, reads KAGVTQTPRYLIKTRGQQVTLSCSPISGHRSVSWYQQTPGQGLQFLFEYFSETQRNKGNFPGRFSGRQFSNSRSEMNVSTLELGDSALYLCASSLEGGGHYNEQFFGPGTRLTVL.

J is TRBJ2-7 and V is TRBV19; D remains ambiguous. Germline loops: CDR1 LNHDA, CDR2 SQIVND (reference sequence). Trimming took off 1 base at V and 3 bases at J, with 7 bases between the two ends. The length of the CDR3 is 13 residues. Here the CDR3 DNA reads TGTGCCAGTAGTATAGCCTCCGACTACGAGCAGTACTTC. This translates into CASSIASDYEQYF.

This clonotype was picked up many times. The CDR3 DNA follows: TGCAGTGCTAGAGATCGGTCTAGCGGGTCAGCCAAAAACATTCAGTACTTC. It yields the protein CSARDRSSGSAKNIQYF. The chain links TRBV20-1 to TRBJ2-4; 8 bases align to TRBD2. CDR3 size: 17 residues. Germline V gene lookup returns CDR1 DFQATT and CDR2 SNEGSKA (reference sequence). Trimming cost V 0 bases and J 0 bases; bases outside gene matches: 7.